The T cell receptor (beta chain) under discussion was sequenced for a study of cytomegalovirus exposure and HLA in healthy donors. On this clone itself: As yet, its antigen is unknown.

PCR used 60 Vbeta primers and 13 Jbeta primers. The assay was immunoSEQ multiplex PCR, and TCRdb's table has in-frame clones only and misses some. This table holds about 170,000 clones, 77% found once. General study findings and limits: Highly shared sequence variants in one cluster were likely a sequencing artifact. TRBV6-2, TRBV6-3 and some other V segments were unresolvable in 87-base-pair reads. Sequencing depth across donors, presence/absence analyses assumed, was roughly uniform.

The germline V gene has CDR1 MNHEY and CDR2 SMNVEV (reference sequence). CDR3 length: 14 amino acids. Deletions cut 8 bases from V and 1 base from J, with 13 bases between. The sequenced sample was PBMCs. This TCR derives from a woman in her 30s in good health and CMV-seropositive. The V and J genes are TRBV27 and TRBJ2-3, with D possibly being TRBD1 (5 bases). In DNA, the CDR3 is TGTGCCAGCCGACTTCTAGGGGGCACAGATACGCAGTATTTT. Amino acids: CASRLLGGTDTQYF.